This T cell receptor (beta chain) originates from a study of neoadjuvant anti-PD-1 for oral cavity cancer. Study-wide background: Patients without progression got a fourth dose around day 43.

After removal of 0 bases from V and 2 bases from J, the junction contained 3 bases not matched to a gene. CDR1 is MNHEY, CDR2 SVGAGI, per germline. CDR3 length equals 16 residues. PBMC libraries mostly used around 500 ng of input genomic DNA, with six replicates per sample. Data came from immunoSEQ multiplex PCR; TCRdb stores just in-frame clones and leaves some out. The sample lists around 81,000 clones; under 85% were seen once. The specimen comprised PBMCs, sampled before nivolumab (anti-PD-1) treatment. V is TRBV6-5 and J is TRBJ2-7, with 11 bases lining up with TRBD1. The sequence was collected from a person aged 35-80 years with oral cavity squamous cell carcinoma. This CDR3 reads CASSYSGDRGAYEQYF. The CDR3 bases are TGTGCCAGCAGTTACTCTGGGGACAGGGGGGCCTACGAGCAGTACTTC.